These 13 T cell receptor beta chains came from one sample sequenced in a study of technical replicates of blood from a few donors (dated by TCRdb to 2017 to 2019). Libraries were constructed by the immunoSEQ multiplex PCR assay. What TCRdb holds here is the immuneACCESS table cut down to in-frame rearrangements. Part of the clones is not present; checked against another copy, under half of the missing clones reflect an unresolved V gene, and the others are unexplained. In this sample the table shows around 80,000 clones, approximately 94% of which occur a single time. Around 0.24% of the sample is in the top ten clones. The sequenced sample consisted of T cells isolated from PBMCs. These receptors originate from a human donor in good health.

Here the CDR3 DNA reads TGTGCCAGCAGCCAGCCGGGCTATGGCTACACCTTC. Translated: CASSQPGYGYTF. The V gene is TRBV6-5, the J gene TRBJ1-2, with no clear D. The CDR3 runs 12 residues. The V gene lost 6 bases and the J gene lost 4 bases, with 9 bases spanning the gap. Germline values: CDR1 MNHEY, CDR2 SVGAGI.

This chain uses TRBV10-3 with TRBJ2-5; 11 bases agree with TRBD2. The V gene end was trimmed by 2 bases and the J gene end by 0 bases; junction bases not matched to a gene: 2. Looked up from germline, CDR1 is ENHRY and CDR2 is SYGVKD. The CDR3 runs to 16 residues. DNA of the CDR3: TGTGCCATCAGTGAGCCACTAGCGGGGGACCAAGAGACCCAGTACTTC. Translating it yields CAISEPLAGDQETQYF.

The rearrangement links TRBV4-2 to TRBJ1-1; no firm D call. The CDR3 totals 14 residues. V gave up 1 base and J gave up 4 bases, with 10 bases separating them. Germline values: CDR1 LGHNA, CDR2 YNFKEQ. DNA for the CDR3: TGTGCCAGCAGCCAAGGGGCGTACGGCACTGAAGCTTTCTTT. Encoded protein: CASSQGAYGTEAFF.

The chain employs TRBV19 and TRBJ1-5; 7 nucleotides line up with TRBD1. With 3 bases clipped from V and 0 bases from J, the junction kept 17 bases outside the gene matches. Per the germline V gene, CDR1 is LNHDA and CDR2 is SQIVND (reference sequence). The CDR3 covers 20 residues. As DNA, the CDR3 is TGTGCCAGTAGTATTTCAGTAGGGGCGGACAGGTCCTATAGCAATCAGCCCCAGCATTTT. Encoded protein: CASSISVGADRSYSNQPQHF.

The genes are TRBV7-9 and TRBJ1-2, with 7 bases lining up with TRBD1. Unmatched junction bases numbered 5, after V lost 5 bases and J lost 5 bases. This CDR3 region has 13 residues. CDR1 SEHNR and CDR2 FQNEAQ come from the germline V gene (reference sequence). CDR3 in DNA: TGTGCCAGCAGCACAACAGGGGAATATGGCTACACCTTC. The encoded protein is CASSTTGEYGYTF.

The rearrangement links TRBV5-1 to TRBJ1-1; 8 bases align to TRBD1. V was pared by 4 bases and J by 10 bases, with 12 bases of the junction left unmatched. The germline V gene encodes CDR1 SGHRS and CDR2 YFSETQ. This CDR3 spans 14 amino acids. The CDR3 protein is CASSAADRGELAFF. The CDR3 nucleotides are TGCGCCAGCAGCGCGGCTGACAGGGGTGAGTTAGCTTTCTTT.

This rearrangement joins TRBV7-3 to TRBJ2-5, with 8 nucleotides matching TRBD1. Germline CDR1 reads SGHTA; CDR2 reads FQGTGA. The CDR3 consists of 18 residues. The V gene end was trimmed by 3 bases and the J gene end by 5 bases; junction bases not matched to a gene: 17. DNA for the CDR3: TGTGCCAGCAGCTTCACCCCCGCAACGGACAGGGTGAATGAGACCCAGTACTTC. It is translated as CASSFTPATDRVNETQYF.

The chain joins TRBV7-8 to TRBJ2-3, with D tentatively TRBD1 (6 bases). The ends were cut back, 0 bases at V and 0 bases at J, with 16 bases in the middle. The V gene's germline CDR1 is SGHVS and CDR2 FQNEAQ. The CDR3 spans 18 residues. CDR3 in DNA: TGTGCCAGCAGCTTAGCGGGGGCCGGGACACCTAGCACAGATACGCAGTATTTT. Protein product: CASSLAGAGTPSTDTQYF.

This clone turned up a few times. A junction boundary mismatches the germline segment, possibly from a read error. The chain employs TRBV4-2 and TRBJ1-1, with a tentative D call TRBD1 (5 bases). Germline V CDR1 and CDR2: LGHNA, YNFKEQ. The CDR3 loop spans 14 amino acids. This CDR3 reads CASSKEGQATEAFF. CDR3 coding DNA: TGTGCCAGCAGCAAAGAAGGACAAGCCACTGAAGCTTTCTTT.

This sequence joins TRBV29-1 and TRBJ1-5; 8 bases match TRBD1. The J segment lost 7 bases and the V segment lost 4 bases, leaving 6 bases of the junction unmatched. Per the germline V gene, CDR1 is SQVTM and CDR2 is ANQGSEA. The CDR3 is 13 amino acids. The CDR3 sequence: CSVGQGLNQPQHF. The CDR3 DNA follows: TGCAGCGTTGGACAGGGGCTAAACCAGCCCCAGCATTTT.

J is TRBJ2-5 and V is TRBV5-4; TRBD1 might be the D (5 bases). CDR1 SGHNT and CDR2 YYREEE come from the germline V gene (reference sequence). The V gene lost 3 bases and the J gene lost 2 bases, with 14 bases spanning the gap. The CDR3 spans 15 residues. The CDR3 nucleotides are TGTGCCAGCAGCTGGGCCAGGGCGGTTCAAGAGACCCAGTACTTC. Translating it yields CASSWARAVQETQYF.

V gene TRBV28 combines with J gene TRBJ2-5, with 8 bases that match TRBD2. This CDR3 is 17 amino acids long. The J segment lost 5 bases and the V segment lost 5 bases, leaving 16 bases of the junction unmatched. Germline V lookup: CDR1 MDHEN, CDR2 SYDVKM. For the CDR3, the DNA is TGTGCCAGCAGTCTCCGTTTGATAGCGGGGCCTCCGGAGACCCAGTACTTC. Translated: CASSLRLIAGPPETQYF.

The chain uses TRBV5-6 and TRBJ2-1, with D perhaps TRBD2 (6 bases). Germline V gene data show CDR1 as SGHDT and CDR2 as YYEEEE. Trimming took 2 bases from V and 4 from J, leaving 22 bases between them. The CDR3 is made up of 18 amino acids. DNA for the CDR3: TGTGCCAGCAGCTTCCTCCTGTGGGGGAGGAGAGTTTACAATGAGCAGTTCTTC. Amino acid sequence: CASSFLLWGRRVYNEQFF.